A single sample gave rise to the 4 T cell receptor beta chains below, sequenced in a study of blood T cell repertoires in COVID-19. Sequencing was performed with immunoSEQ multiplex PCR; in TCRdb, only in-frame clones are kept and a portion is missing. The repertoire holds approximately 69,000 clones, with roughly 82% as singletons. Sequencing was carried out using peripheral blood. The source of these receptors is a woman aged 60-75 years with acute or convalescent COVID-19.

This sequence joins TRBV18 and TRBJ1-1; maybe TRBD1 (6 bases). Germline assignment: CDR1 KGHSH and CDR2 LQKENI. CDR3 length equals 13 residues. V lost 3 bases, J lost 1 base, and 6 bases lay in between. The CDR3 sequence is CASSPGQNTEAFF. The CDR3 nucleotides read TGTGCCAGCTCACCGGGACAGAACACTGAAGCTTTCTTT.

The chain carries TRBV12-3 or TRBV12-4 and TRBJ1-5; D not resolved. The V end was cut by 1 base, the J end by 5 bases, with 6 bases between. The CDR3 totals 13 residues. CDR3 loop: CASSLGPYQPQHF. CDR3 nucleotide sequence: TGTGCCAGCAGTTTAGGTCCCTATCAGCCCCAGCATTTT.

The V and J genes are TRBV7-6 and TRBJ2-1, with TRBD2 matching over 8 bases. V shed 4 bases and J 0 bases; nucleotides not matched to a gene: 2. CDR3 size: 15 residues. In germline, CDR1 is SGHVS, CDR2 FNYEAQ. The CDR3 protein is CASSSRGVSYNEQFF. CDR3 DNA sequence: TGTGCCAGCAGCTCGCGGGGGGTCTCCTACAATGAGCAGTTCTTC.

DNA for the CDR3: TGTGCCAGCAGCTCCTCGGGACAGGGTTTCTCACCCCTCCACTTT. This encodes CASSSSGQGFSPLHF. The V and J genes are TRBV5-6 and TRBJ1-6, with 9 positions matching TRBD1. Germline V gene lookup returns CDR1 SGHDT and CDR2 YYEEEE. The CDR3 totals 15 residues. V was clipped by 3 bases and J by 10 bases; unmatched bases: 8.